The clone carrying this T cell receptor beta chain was recorded a few times. Its antigen is not identified. Every patient with CD3G deficiency had evidence of autoimmunity. Patients aged 2 to 39 years had fewer naive and more memory CD4+ and CD8+ T cells. The primer mix had 52 TRBV and 13 TRBJ primers. Assay used: immunoSEQ multiplex PCR; TCRdb lists only in-frame clones, some missing. The repertoire consists of about 18,000 clones, with more than 85% occurring once and the leading ten covering about 31%. This specimen belongs to a study of regulatory T cells. Points from the study as a whole: Patient CD8+ T cells trended nonsignificantly toward lower Shannon entropy than control CD8+ cells. Regulatory T cells showed the strongest V-J pair restriction and V/J gene skewing among patient repertoires.

Germline V gene data show CDR1 as LGHNT and CDR2 as FRNRAP. Trimming left V 7 bases short and J 6 bases short, with 7 bases between. The CDR3 loop spans 12 amino acids. Sequenced input: CD8+ T cells sorted from blood. The clonotype comes from a young adult with CD3G deficiency. The chain recombines TRBV12-5 with TRBJ1-6; D is ambiguous. The CDR3 DNA reads as TGTGCTAGTGCCTCGGGTAATTCACCCCTCCACTTT. This sequence encodes CASASGNSPLHF.